This T cell receptor beta chain comes out of a study of cytomegalovirus exposure and HLA in healthy donors. Germline-derived CDR1 and CDR2 are MDHEN and SYDVKM. This CDR3 spans 12 amino acids. Trimming removed 6 bases at V and 13 bases at J, with 18 bases between. Broader study findings: Sequencing artifact likely explains a cluster of highly shared sequence variants. Indistinguishability led to the exclusion of some V segments, TRBV6-2 and TRBV6-3 included.

The PCR contained 60 Vbeta and 13 Jbeta primers. Per the authors' pipeline: The count from a later analysis was tens of millions of unique TCR beta chains, roughly 11 million of them shared. Measured with immunoSEQ multiplex PCR; TCRdb has only the in-frame clones, and not every one. The V and J calls and the clone size are those of that table, but D and trimming were determined from the DNA. The sample lists some 120,000 clones; more than 65% were seen once. A remark on this clone: Its specificity is not known.

This chain uses TRBV28 with TRBJ1-2; perhaps TRBD1 as D (6 bases). The clonotype comes from a woman between 18 and 29 years old in good health and CMV-seropositive. Sequenced sample: PBMCs. In DNA form, the CDR3 reads TGTGCCAGCAGAGACCCGGACAGTGTGTGCACCTTC. It codes for CASRDPDSVCTF.